A selection of T cell receptor beta chains follows, all from one sample in a study of cytomegalovirus exposure and HLA in healthy donors. Profiled with immunoSEQ multiplex PCR; TCRdb holds only in-frame clones, not every one. This table holds about 55,000 clones, roughly 80% found once. Sequenced material: PBMCs. Every receptor here comes from a man aged 25-40 years in good health and CMV-seronegative. Both conserved end residues are part of each CDR3. D genes are given only for firm matches. Rows give clone size only sometimes, using once, few, many, or a class for an expanded clone.

j_gene: TRBJ2-1
d_gene: TRBD1
abundance: NA
v_gene: TRBV11-2
CDR3aa: CASSLFQGADEQFF
CDR3nt: TGTGCCAGCAGCTTATTTCAGGGGGCGGATGAGCAGTTCTTC

j_gene: TRBJ2-1
d_gene: TRBD2
abundance: NA
v_gene: TRBV27
CDR3aa: CASSFLTSGSYNEQFF
CDR3nt: TGTGCCAGCAGTTTTCTCACTAGCGGCTCCTACAATGAGCAGTTCTTC

j_gene: TRBJ2-7
d_gene: NA
abundance: NA
v_gene: TRBV30
CDR3aa: CARGGAYEQYF
CDR3nt: TGTGCCCGAGGGGGGGCCTACGAGCAGTACTTC

j_gene: TRBJ1-3
d_gene: TRBD1
abundance: NA
v_gene: TRBV9
CDR3aa: CASSLRDRDPGNTIYF
CDR3nt: TGTGCCAGCAGCTTACGGGACAGGGACCCTGGAAACACCATATATTTT

j_gene: TRBJ2-5
d_gene: TRBD1
abundance: once
v_gene: TRBV5-1
CDR3aa: CASSQWTGTRETQYF
CDR3nt: TGCGCCAGCAGCCAATGGACAGGGACGAGGGAGACCCAGTACTTC

j_gene: TRBJ1-2
d_gene: NA
abundance: once
v_gene: TRBV4-3
CDR3aa: CASSQEELGLSNYGYTF
CDR3nt: TGCGCCAGCAGCCAAGAAGAATTGGGCCTATCGAACTATGGCTACACCTTC

j_gene: TRBJ1-2
d_gene: TRBD1
abundance: once
v_gene: TRBV5-4
CDR3aa: CASSFSDRGEWGYTF
CDR3nt: TGTGCCAGCAGCTTTTCAGACAGGGGAGAGTGGGGCTACACCTTC

j_gene: TRBJ2-1
d_gene: TRBD1
abundance: NA
v_gene: TRBV19
CDR3aa: CASSISTGGYEQFF
CDR3nt: TGTGCCAGTAGTATATCGACAGGGGGCTATGAGCAGTTCTTC

j_gene: TRBJ2-5
d_gene: TRBD2
abundance: NA
v_gene: TRBV4-2
CDR3aa: CASSQGTSGGAQETQYF
CDR3nt: TGTGCCAGCAGCCAGGGAACTAGCGGGGGGGCTCAAGAGACCCAGTACTTC

j_gene: TRBJ2-7
d_gene: NA
abundance: NA
v_gene: TRBV2
CDR3aa: CASSDHTVSYEQYF
CDR3nt: TGTGCCAGCAGTGACCACACCGTCTCCTACGAGCAGTACTTC

j_gene: TRBJ1-1
d_gene: NA
abundance: NA
v_gene: TRBV4-3
CDR3aa: CASSQALQRDEAFF
CDR3nt: TGCGCCAGCAGCCAAGCTCTACAACGGGATGAAGCTTTCTTT

j_gene: TRBJ2-3
d_gene: TRBD2
abundance: NA
v_gene: TRBV9
CDR3aa: CASSDDTGTSGFTDTQYF
CDR3nt: TGTGCCAGCAGCGATGATACCGGGACTAGCGGGTTCACAGATACGCAGTATTTT

j_gene: TRBJ2-1
d_gene: TRBD2
abundance: NA
v_gene: TRBV5-1
CDR3aa: CASSLRSGTSLHEQFF
CDR3nt: TGCGCCAGCAGCTTGAGATCCGGGACTAGCCTACATGAGCAGTTCTTC

j_gene: TRBJ1-1
d_gene: NA
abundance: NA
v_gene: TRBV5-1
CDR3aa: CASSPLPGNTEAFF
CDR3nt: TGCGCCAGCAGCCCTTTACCCGGGAACACTGAAGCTTTCTTT

j_gene: TRBJ2-1
d_gene: NA
abundance: few
v_gene: TRBV21-1
CDR3aa: CASSKGTGEQFF
CDR3nt: TGTGCCAGCAGCAAAGGGACAGGTGAGCAGTTCTTC

j_gene: TRBJ2-2
d_gene: TRBD2
abundance: NA
v_gene: TRBV10-3
CDR3aa: CAISRSGPQGEGTGELFF
CDR3nt: TGTGCCATCAGTAGATCGGGGCCTCAAGGGGAGGGCACCGGGGAGCTGTTTTTT

j_gene: TRBJ1-6
d_gene: TRBD1
abundance: NA
v_gene: TRBV30
CDR3aa: CAWRQGQGSSPLHF
CDR3nt: TGTGCCTGGCGACAGGGACAGGGAAGTTCACCCCTCCACTTT

j_gene: TRBJ2-3
d_gene: NA
abundance: once
v_gene: TRBV7-9
CDR3aa: CASSNRHASTDTQYF
CDR3nt: TGTGCCAGCAGCAATCGACATGCCAGCACAGATACGCAGTATTTT

j_gene: TRBJ1-4
d_gene: TRBD1
abundance: NA
v_gene: TRBV7-6
CDR3aa: CASSIGQGANEKLFF
CDR3nt: TGTGCCAGCAGCATCGGACAGGGGGCGAATGAAAAACTGTTTTTT

j_gene: TRBJ2-2
d_gene: NA
abundance: NA
v_gene: TRBV30
CDR3aa: CAWQVLTGELFF
CDR3nt: TGTGCCTGGCAGGTCCTTACCGGGGAGCTGTTTTTT

j_gene: TRBJ1-6
d_gene: TRBD1
abundance: NA
v_gene: TRBV19
CDR3aa: CASKPDRVNSPLHF
CDR3nt: TGTGCCAGTAAACCGGACAGGGTAAATTCACCCCTCCACTTT

j_gene: TRBJ2-3
d_gene: NA
abundance: few
v_gene: TRBV6-6
CDR3aa: CASSFRDTQYF
CDR3nt: TGTGCCAGCAGTTTTAGAGATACGCAGTATTTT

j_gene: TRBJ2-1
d_gene: TRBD1
abundance: NA
v_gene: TRBV7-2
CDR3aa: CASSQDRASYNEQFF
CDR3nt: TGTGCCAGCTCACAGGACAGGGCCTCCTACAATGAGCAGTTCTTC

j_gene: TRBJ2-2
d_gene: TRBD2
abundance: NA
v_gene: TRBV5-1
CDR3aa: CASSFYGGAYGELFF
CDR3nt: TGCGCCAGCAGCTTTTACGGGGGGGCCTACGGGGAGCTGTTTTTT

j_gene: TRBJ2-7
d_gene: NA
abundance: NA
v_gene: TRBV15
CDR3aa: CATSRDIGRGREQYF
CDR3nt: TGTGCCACCAGCAGAGATATCGGCAGGGGTAGGGAGCAGTACTTC

j_gene: TRBJ2-7
d_gene: TRBD1
abundance: NA
v_gene: TRBV27
CDR3aa: CASSFATPGQGSYEQYF
CDR3nt: TGTGCCAGCAGTTTTGCCACCCCCGGACAGGGTTCCTACGAGCAGTACTTC

j_gene: TRBJ2-3
d_gene: TRBD2
abundance: NA
v_gene: TRBV5-1
CDR3aa: CASSFEAGGFRRDTQYF
CDR3nt: TGCGCCAGCAGCTTTGAAGCGGGAGGTTTTCGAAGAGATACGCAGTATTTT

j_gene: TRBJ2-1
d_gene: NA
abundance: once
v_gene: TRBV18
CDR3aa: CASSPSQGRSSYNEQFF
CDR3nt: TGTGCCAGCTCACCATCCCAGGGTAGGAGCTCCTACAATGAGCAGTTCTTC

j_gene: TRBJ2-6
d_gene: NA
abundance: NA
v_gene: TRBV9
CDR3aa: CASSPSLANSGANVLTF
CDR3nt: TGTGCCAGCAGCCCATCCCTCGCGAACTCTGGGGCCAACGTCCTGACTTTC

j_gene: TRBJ2-7
d_gene: NA
abundance: few
v_gene: TRBV20-1
CDR3aa: CSVRGDYEQYF
CDR3nt: TGCAGTGTAAGGGGCGATTACGAGCAGTACTTC

j_gene: TRBJ2-7
d_gene: NA
abundance: NA
v_gene: TRBV30
CDR3aa: CAWSVQGFGEQYF
CDR3nt: TGTGCCTGGAGTGTACAGGGATTCGGCGAGCAGTACTTC

j_gene: TRBJ1-4
d_gene: NA
abundance: NA
v_gene: TRBV6-1
CDR3aa: CASSPGANEKLFF
CDR3nt: TGTGCCAGCAGTCCGGGAGCTAATGAAAAACTGTTTTTT

j_gene: TRBJ2-1
d_gene: TRBD2
abundance: NA
v_gene: TRBV4-3
CDR3aa: CASSPRPLGGVSYNEQFF
CDR3nt: TGCGCCAGCAGCCCCCGACCTCTGGGGGGGGTCTCCTACAATGAGCAGTTCTTC

j_gene: TRBJ2-7
d_gene: TRBD1
abundance: few
v_gene: TRBV25-1
CDR3aa: CASMKGTGFYEQYF
CDR3nt: TGTGCCAGCATGAAGGGGACAGGGTTCTACGAGCAGTACTTC

j_gene: TRBJ2-7
d_gene: TRBD1
abundance: NA
v_gene: TRBV28
CDR3aa: CASSSGQGAGEQYF
CDR3nt: TGTGCCAGCAGTTCAGGACAGGGGGCTGGCGAGCAGTACTTC

j_gene: TRBJ1-3
d_gene: NA
abundance: NA
v_gene: TRBV5-4
CDR3aa: CASSLGQRISGNTIYF
CDR3nt: TGTGCCAGCAGCCTTGGACAGCGTATCTCTGGAAACACCATATATTTT

j_gene: TRBJ2-7
d_gene: TRBD1
abundance: NA
v_gene: TRBV27
CDR3aa: CASSEGAPYEQYF
CDR3nt: TGTGCCAGCAGTGAGGGGGCCCCCTACGAGCAGTACTTC

j_gene: TRBJ1-5
d_gene: NA
abundance: once
v_gene: TRBV9
CDR3aa: CASSVGPNQPQHF
CDR3nt: TGTGCCAGCAGCGTAGGGCCTAATCAGCCCCAGCATTTT

j_gene: TRBJ2-5
d_gene: NA
abundance: NA
v_gene: TRBV7-9
CDR3aa: CASSLYRGIQETQYF
CDR3nt: TGTGCCAGCAGCTTGTACCGGGGGATACAAGAGACCCAGTACTTC

j_gene: TRBJ1-3
d_gene: TRBD1
abundance: once
v_gene: TRBV6-5
CDR3aa: CASSITRDRRNTIYF
CDR3nt: TGTGCCAGCAGCATCACCCGGGACAGAAGGAACACCATATATTTT

j_gene: TRBJ2-1
d_gene: NA
abundance: NA
v_gene: TRBV19
CDR3aa: CASSSGIWGNEQFF
CDR3nt: TGTGCCAGTAGTAGCGGGATTTGGGGCAATGAGCAGTTCTTC

j_gene: TRBJ1-5
d_gene: NA
abundance: NA
v_gene: TRBV25-1
CDR3aa: CASSEAGGPNQPQHF
CDR3nt: TGTGCCAGCAGTGAAGCGGGGGGGCCCAATCAGCCCCAGCATTTT

j_gene: TRBJ1-2
d_gene: NA
abundance: NA
v_gene: TRBV29-1
CDR3aa: CSVEDRRGGYTF
CDR3nt: TGCAGCGTTGAAGATAGGAGGGGAGGCTACACCTTC

j_gene: TRBJ2-7
d_gene: NA
abundance: NA
v_gene: TRBV6-6
CDR3aa: CASSYTGSEQYF
CDR3nt: TGTGCCAGCAGTTACACTGGGAGCGAGCAGTACTTC

j_gene: TRBJ2-1
d_gene: TRBD2
abundance: NA
v_gene: TRBV18
CDR3aa: CASSPQSGGTSSYNEQFF
CDR3nt: TGTGCCAGCTCACCACAGAGCGGGGGCACGAGCTCCTACAATGAGCAGTTCTTC

j_gene: TRBJ2-5
d_gene: TRBD1
abundance: NA
v_gene: TRBV5-1
CDR3aa: CASSPDRVETQYF
CDR3nt: TGCGCCAGCAGCCCGGACAGGGTTGAGACCCAGTACTTC

j_gene: TRBJ2-3
d_gene: NA
abundance: NA
v_gene: TRBV2
CDR3aa: CASSYLRVDTQYF
CDR3nt: TGTGCCAGCAGTTACCTCAGGGTAGATACGCAGTATTTT

j_gene: TRBJ1-2
d_gene: TRBD1
abundance: once
v_gene: TRBV6-5
CDR3aa: CASSLQGAPNYGYTF
CDR3nt: TGTGCCAGCAGCCTACAGGGGGCGCCTAACTATGGCTACACCTTC

j_gene: TRBJ1-1
d_gene: NA
abundance: NA
v_gene: TRBV6-5
CDR3aa: CASSYSSQGLTGAFF
CDR3nt: TGTGCCAGCAGTTACTCTAGTCAGGGTCTCACGGGAGCTTTCTTT

j_gene: TRBJ2-7
d_gene: NA
abundance: NA
v_gene: TRBV29-1
CDR3aa: CSVMGQPYEQYF
CDR3nt: TGCAGCGTTATGGGGCAGCCATACGAGCAGTACTTC